This T cell receptor beta chain is drawn from a study of blood T cells in healthy people across ages. PCR was performed a second time for about 6 to 12 cycles using a sample-barcoded 5' primer and a J-beta primer mix. One entry per CDR3 protein results from TCRdb running MiXCR on the 5' RACE reads. Among around 800,000 distinct CDR3 sequences, about 53% were seen once, and the ten largest hold approximately 41%. Germline-derived CDR1 and CDR2 are LNHNV and YYDKDF (reference sequence). This CDR3 comprises 16 residues. V and J are TRBV15 and TRBJ2-4, with D perhaps TRBD1 (6 bases). The J call is uncertain, as TRBJ2-7 better fits the DNA end. The sequenced material came from blood. This receptor was obtained from a man older than 75 in good health. The CDR3 region has the DNA TGTGCCACCAGCGCCTTCCTAGGACAGAGACTATACGAGCAGTACTTC. Residues: CATSAFLGQRLYEQYF.